These T cell receptor beta chains were read from a single sample in a study of cytotoxic CD8 clonotypes in ibrutinib-treated CLL. The protocol was immunoSEQ multiplex PCR, while the TCRdb copy is restricted to in-frame clones and leaves out a portion. The sample carries under 300,000 clones, about three quarters recorded once. Sequencing was performed on PBMCs, taken after 24 months of ibrutinib treatment. These receptors all come from a human donor with chronic lymphocytic leukemia. The CDR3 runs from the conserved cysteine through the conserved F or W. Fields, in order: J gene, V gene, clone size, D gene, CDR3 protein, CDR3 DNA. The D gene is left open where the match is weak. Clone size, where shown, is once, few, many, or a class for clones that have expanded.

TRBJ1-5 | TRBV27 | . | . | CASRQLGDSQQPQHF | TGTGCCAGCAGACAACTGGGTGACAGTCAACAGCCCCAGCATTTT
TRBJ2-4 | TRBV20-1 | few | . | CSAGPRDIQYF | TGCAGTGCTGGACCCCGGGACATTCAGTACTTC
TRBJ1-4 | TRBV29-1 | . | . | CSYRGGSEKLFF | TGCAGTTACAGAGGGGGTAGTGAAAAACTGTTTTTT
TRBJ2-3 | TRBV30 | . | TRBD1 | CAWSTGAGSDTQYF | TGTGCCTGGAGTACAGGGGCGGGCTCAGATACGCAGTATTTT
TRBJ2-7 | TRBV4-3 | . | . | CASSQDLGSSYEQYF | TGCGCCAGCAGCCAAGACTTGGGCAGCTCCTACGAGCAGTACTTC
TRBJ1-2 | TRBV4-2 | . | . | CASSQVGDGYTF | TGTGCCAGCAGCCAAGTCGGGGATGGCTACACCTTC
TRBJ2-2 | TRBV11-2 | . | TRBD2 | CASSLEVRAGEPGELFF | TGTGCCAGCAGCTTAGAGGTCCGGGCGGGAGAGCCCGGGGAGCTGTTTTTT
TRBJ2-5 | TRBV10-3 | once | TRBD2 | CAISDPAGGVETQYF | TGTGCCATCAGTGACCCAGCGGGAGGTGTTGAGACCCAGTACTTC
TRBJ2-1 | TRBV28 | . | . | CASSREEGEQFF | TGTGCCAGCAGCCGGGAAGAAGGAGAGCAGTTCTTC
TRBJ2-7 | TRBV4-2 | once | TRBD1 | CASSPGTGTYEQYF | TGTGCCAGCAGCCCCGGGACAGGGACGTACGAGCAGTACTTC
TRBJ2-1 | TRBV11-2 | . | . | CASSYASADEQFF | TGTGCCAGCAGCTACGCCTCGGCGGATGAGCAGTTCTTC
TRBJ2-5 | TRBV14 | few | . | CASSHGQGQETQYF | TGTGCCAGCAGCCATGGGCAGGGACAAGAGACCCAGTACTTC
TRBJ2-1 | TRBV5-8 | . | . | CASSFSGYNEQFF | TGTGCCAGCAGCTTCTCAGGGTACAATGAGCAGTTCTTC
TRBJ1-1 | TRBV5-6 | . | . | CASRRGPEAFF | TGTGCCAGCAGACGAGGACCCGAAGCTTTCTTT
TRBJ2-1 | TRBV19 | few | . | CASSIPFYNEQFF | TGTGCCAGTAGTATTCCCTTCTACAATGAGCAGTTCTTC
TRBJ2-3 | TRBV29-1 | . | . | CSVLLPPGGDTQYF | TGCAGCGTGCTTCTCCCCCCTGGGGGAGATACGCAGTATTTT
TRBJ2-7 | TRBV6-5 | . | . | CASSYQGARELEQYF | TGTGCCAGCAGTTATCAGGGGGCGCGGGAGTTGGAGCAGTACTTC
TRBJ2-3 | TRBV27 | . | . | CASSFAGINTDTQYF | TGTGCCAGCAGTTTCGCGGGGATTAACACAGATACGCAGTATTTT
TRBJ2-7 | TRBV6-6 | . | . | CASSNNLPYEQYF | TGTGCCAGCAGTAACAACTTACCGTACGAGCAGTACTTC
TRBJ2-5 | TRBV4-2 | . | . | CASSQEVVETQYF | TGTGCCAGCAGCCAAGAAGTAGTAGAGACCCAGTACTTC
TRBJ1-4 | TRBV27 | once | TRBD1 | CASSLGRDSPEKLFF | TGTGCCAGCAGTTTAGGCCGGGACAGTCCTGAAAAACTGTTTTTT
TRBJ2-2 | TRBV29-1 | few | TRBD2 | CSVEAGTSYAGELFF | TGCAGCGTTGAAGCCGGGACTAGCTACGCCGGGGAGCTGTTTTTT
TRBJ1-2 | TRBV7-9 | few | . | CASAGRDYGYTF | TGTGCCAGCGCCGGCAGGGATTATGGCTACACCTTC
TRBJ1-1 | TRBV18 | few | TRBD1 | CASSPNRGLGTEAFF | TGTGCCAGCTCACCTAACAGGGGGCTGGGGACTGAAGCTTTCTTT
TRBJ1-2 | TRBV9 | few | TRBD1 | CASSVGLDRAYGYTF | TGTGCCAGCAGCGTGGGCCTCGACAGGGCCTATGGCTACACCTTC
TRBJ2-7 | TRBV5-1 | . | TRBD2 | CASSLEGSGRASSYEQYF | TGCGCCAGCAGCTTGGAGGGTAGCGGGAGGGCCTCATCCTACGAGCAGTACTTC
TRBJ2-2 | TRBV6-5 | . | . | CASSYPNTGELFF | TGTGCCAGCAGTTACCCCAACACCGGGGAGCTGTTTTTT
TRBJ2-5 | TRBV2 | once | TRBD2 | CASSGREDQETQYF | TGTGCCAGCAGTGGGCGGGAGGACCAAGAGACCCAGTACTTC
TRBJ2-7 | TRBV6-5 | few | . | CASTRGRSSYEQYF | TGTGCTTCTACCCGGGGACGGAGCTCCTACGAGCAGTACTTC
TRBJ2-7 | TRBV6-5 | once | . | CASSYSGLGAHEQYF | TGTGCCAGCAGTTACTCGGGGTTAGGGGCCCACGAGCAGTACTTC
TRBJ2-7 | TRBV27 | few | TRBD2 | CASSGTSGAISYEQYF | TGTGCCAGCAGCGGGACTAGCGGGGCCATCTCCTACGAGCAGTACTTC
TRBJ2-2 | TRBV11-2 | . | . | CASSLVGVPNTGELFF | TGTGCCAGCAGCTTAGTCGGAGTCCCGAACACCGGGGAGCTGTTTTTT
TRBJ2-1 | TRBV9 | once | . | CASSPTGGEYNEQFF | TGTGCCAGCAGCCCTACAGGAGGGGAATACAATGAGCAGTTCTTC
TRBJ1-1 | TRBV20-1 | . | TRBD1 | CSAYRGGSPFF | TGCAGTGCTTACAGGGGTGGTTCTCCTTTCTTT
TRBJ2-2 | TRBV18 | . | . | CASSPLSTGELFF | TGTGCCAGCTCACCACTTTCCACCGGGGAGCTGTTTTTT
TRBJ2-2 | TRBV7-3 | . | TRBD1 | CASSPPTGVDTGELFF | TGTGCCAGCAGCCCCCCTACAGGGGTAGACACCGGGGAGCTGTTTTTT
TRBJ1-2 | TRBV6-5 | . | . | CASSYSNFGGYTF | TGTGCCAGCAGTTACAGTAATTTTGGTGGCTACACCTTC
TRBJ2-7 | TRBV5-1 | . | . | CASSLALGGNYEQYF | TGCGCCAGCAGCTTGGCCCTGGGGGGCAACTACGAGCAGTACTTC
TRBJ1-2 | TRBV30 | . | . | CAWSVEWGGRGYTF | TGTGCCTGGAGTGTAGAATGGGGCGGGCGTGGCTACACCTTC